Listed below are T cell receptor beta chains from one sample, sequenced in a study of shared clonotypes between healthy human individuals. Assay: immunoSEQ multiplex PCR; the TCRdb copy retains only in-frame clones and omits some. The sample yields roughly 300,000 clones, 73% seen once. The sample was memory CD4+ T cells sorted from blood. These receptors all stem from a man aged 30-40 years in good health. Both conserved end residues are part of each CDR3. The order of the fields is V gene, D gene, J gene, clone size, CDR3 protein, CDR3 DNA. A D gene is named only where the DNA matches it firmly. A clone size is listed for some rows: how often the clone was seen (once, few, many), or a class if it is expanded.

V gene: TRBV6-1
D gene: TRBD1
J gene: TRBJ1-2
clone size: few
CDR3 protein: CASSEASGTGISF
CDR3 DNA: TGTGCCAGCAGTGAAGCGTCCGGGACAGGGATATCCTTC

V gene: TRBV19
D gene: -
J gene: TRBJ1-2
clone size: -
CDR3 protein: CATATRSVRPNYGYTF
CDR3 DNA: TGTGCCACCGCTACCCGGAGCGTTCGACCTAACTATGGCTACACCTTC

V gene: TRBV7-9
D gene: TRBD1
J gene: TRBJ1-2
clone size: -
CDR3 protein: CASSLRDRVLGYTF
CDR3 DNA: TGTGCCAGCAGCTTAAGGGACAGGGTTCTTGGCTACACCTTC

V gene: TRBV6-1
D gene: TRBD2
J gene: TRBJ2-3
clone size: -
CDR3 protein: CASSGRGTRAQGTDTQYF
CDR3 DNA: TGTGCCAGCAGTGGACGAGGGACTAGGGCTCAGGGCACAGATACGCAGTATTTT

V gene: TRBV29-1
D gene: -
J gene: TRBJ2-5
clone size: -
CDR3 protein: CSATRDQETQYF
CDR3 DNA: TGCAGCGCTACTAGGGACCAAGAGACCCAGTACTTC

V gene: TRBV6-1
D gene: -
J gene: TRBJ1-4
clone size: -
CDR3 protein: CACQVGATNEKLFF
CDR3 DNA: TGTGCCTGTCAGGTGGGAGCAACTAATGAAAAACTGTTTTTT

V gene: TRBV7-6
D gene: TRBD1
J gene: TRBJ2-7
clone size: -
CDR3 protein: CASSGQQGHEQYF
CDR3 DNA: TGTGCCAGCAGCGGACAACAGGGGCACGAGCAGTACTTC

V gene: TRBV10-3
D gene: TRBD1
J gene: TRBJ1-2
clone size: -
CDR3 protein: CAISTGASGGYTF
CDR3 DNA: TGTGCCATCAGCACAGGGGCCTCGGGTGGCTACACCTTC

V gene: TRBV2
D gene: TRBD1
J gene: TRBJ1-2
clone size: -
CDR3 protein: CASSVSGGVLGYTF
CDR3 DNA: TGTGCCAGCAGTGTTTCAGGGGGGGTACTCGGCTACACCTTC

V gene: TRBV5-1
D gene: -
J gene: TRBJ2-5
clone size: -
CDR3 protein: CASSLGKETQYF
CDR3 DNA: TGCGCCAGCAGCTTAGGCAAAGAGACCCAGTACTTC

V gene: TRBV5-4
D gene: -
J gene: TRBJ2-7
clone size: -
CDR3 protein: CASSPTGTATYEQYF
CDR3 DNA: TGTGCCAGCAGCCCCACCGGGACGGCCACCTACGAGCAGTACTTC

V gene: TRBV27
D gene: -
J gene: TRBJ2-3
clone size: -
CDR3 protein: CASSPRTDTQYF
CDR3 DNA: TGTGCCAGCAGTCCCCGCACAGATACGCAGTATTTT

V gene: TRBV11-2
D gene: -
J gene: TRBJ1-1
clone size: few
CDR3 protein: CASSLTLGGRLYTEAFF
CDR3 DNA: TGTGCCAGCAGCTTGACCCTCGGGGGCAGGTTGTACACTGAAGCTTTCTTT

V gene: TRBV15
D gene: TRBD1
J gene: TRBJ2-1
clone size: -
CDR3 protein: CATGQVFYNEQFF
CDR3 DNA: TGTGCCACAGGACAGGTCTTCTACAATGAGCAGTTCTTC

V gene: TRBV5-3
D gene: TRBD2
J gene: TRBJ2-7
clone size: -
CDR3 protein: CARSTRLAGVPYEQYF
CDR3 DNA: TGTGCCAGAAGCACACGACTAGCGGGAGTTCCCTACGAGCAGTACTTC

V gene: TRBV18
D gene: TRBD1
J gene: TRBJ1-2
clone size: once
CDR3 protein: CASSPTSGGNGYTF
CDR3 DNA: TGTGCCAGCTCACCAACTTCAGGGGGCAATGGCTACACCTTC

V gene: TRBV6-5
D gene: TRBD1
J gene: TRBJ2-5
clone size: -
CDR3 protein: CASSADRGSSETQYF
CDR3 DNA: TGTGCCAGCAGCGCAGACAGGGGGTCGTCGGAGACCCAGTACTTC

V gene: TRBV28
D gene: -
J gene: TRBJ1-2
clone size: few
CDR3 protein: CASSLYASGGGGYTF
CDR3 DNA: TGTGCCAGCAGTTTATATGCCTCGGGGGGCGGTGGCTACACCTTC

V gene: TRBV11-2
D gene: -
J gene: TRBJ1-2
clone size: -
CDR3 protein: CASSHPRRPYGYTF
CDR3 DNA: TGTGCCAGCAGCCACCCAAGGAGACCCTATGGCTACACCTTC

V gene: TRBV28
D gene: TRBD1
J gene: TRBJ1-1
clone size: -
CDR3 protein: CASSPLSQPGTGVKTEAFF
CDR3 DNA: TGTGCCAGCAGTCCCCTATCCCAACCCGGGACAGGGGTCAAGACTGAAGCTTTCTTT

V gene: TRBV28
D gene: -
J gene: TRBJ1-5
clone size: -
CDR3 protein: CASESPKGGKGGRQPQHF
CDR3 DNA: TGTGCCAGCGAGTCCCCGAAAGGTGGTAAGGGGGGGCGACAGCCCCAGCATTTT

V gene: TRBV14
D gene: -
J gene: TRBJ1-2
clone size: -
CDR3 protein: CASSHNGNYGYTF
CDR3 DNA: TGTGCCAGCAGCCATAACGGAAACTATGGCTACACCTTC

V gene: TRBV7-2
D gene: TRBD2
J gene: TRBJ2-3
clone size: -
CDR3 protein: CASSPSGSLNTQYF
CDR3 DNA: TGTGCCAGTTCGCCTAGCGGCTCCTTAAATACGCAGTATTTT

V gene: TRBV2
D gene: -
J gene: TRBJ1-3
clone size: -
CDR3 protein: CASSAEDSGNTIYF
CDR3 DNA: TGTGCCAGCAGCGCTGAGGACTCTGGAAACACCATATATTTT

V gene: TRBV12-5
D gene: -
J gene: TRBJ2-5
clone size: -
CDR3 protein: CASGLVEETQYF
CDR3 DNA: TGTGCTAGTGGTTTGGTTGAAGAGACCCAGTACTTC

V gene: TRBV28
D gene: TRBD1
J gene: TRBJ1-2
clone size: -
CDR3 protein: CASSLTGPAGYTF
CDR3 DNA: TGTGCCAGCAGTTTGACAGGGCCAGCTGGCTACACCTTC

V gene: TRBV10-3
D gene: -
J gene: TRBJ1-5
clone size: -
CDR3 protein: CATRQDNQPQHF
CDR3 DNA: TGTGCCACACGACAGGACAATCAGCCCCAGCATTTT

V gene: TRBV7-9
D gene: -
J gene: TRBJ2-7
clone size: once
CDR3 protein: CASSFGTASYEQYF
CDR3 DNA: TGTGCCAGCAGCTTCGGGACGGCCTCCTACGAGCAGTACTTC

V gene: TRBV6-4
D gene: TRBD2
J gene: TRBJ2-1
clone size: -
CDR3 protein: CASSDSAGDEQFF
CDR3 DNA: TGTGCCAGCAGTGACTCAGCGGGGGATGAGCAGTTCTTC

V gene: TRBV15
D gene: -
J gene: TRBJ2-1
clone size: few
CDR3 protein: CATSREERTEQFF
CDR3 DNA: TGTGCCACCAGCAGAGAAGAGCGGACTGAGCAGTTCTTC

V gene: TRBV2
D gene: -
J gene: TRBJ2-7
clone size: -
CDR3 protein: CASTGALTYEQYF
CDR3 DNA: TGTGCCAGCACGGGGGCCCTAACCTACGAGCAGTACTTC

V gene: TRBV6-1
D gene: -
J gene: TRBJ1-1
clone size: few
CDR3 protein: CASLNQQGGNTEAFF
CDR3 DNA: TGTGCCAGCCTAAACCAACAGGGCGGGAACACTGAAGCTTTCTTT

V gene: TRBV6-6
D gene: TRBD1
J gene: TRBJ1-5
clone size: -
CDR3 protein: CASTPRDRGGNQPQHF
CDR3 DNA: TGTGCCAGCACTCCCCGGGACAGGGGCGGCAATCAGCCCCAGCATTTT

V gene: TRBV29-1
D gene: -
J gene: TRBJ1-1
clone size: -
CDR3 protein: CSVEEVSGNEAFF
CDR3 DNA: TGCAGCGTTGAAGAGGTCTCGGGAAATGAAGCTTTCTTT

V gene: TRBV7-2
D gene: TRBD2
J gene: TRBJ2-1
clone size: -
CDR3 protein: CASSSRGGNEQFF
CDR3 DNA: TGTGCCAGCAGCTCCCGGGGGGGGAATGAGCAGTTCTTC

V gene: TRBV18
D gene: -
J gene: TRBJ2-7
clone size: -
CDR3 protein: CASSPPWVERPEQYF
CDR3 DNA: TGTGCCAGCTCACCGCCCTGGGTAGAACGACCCGAGCAGTACTTC

V gene: TRBV2
D gene: -
J gene: TRBJ2-4
clone size: -
CDR3 protein: CASISQPVRGNIQYF
CDR3 DNA: TGTGCCAGCATCTCTCAGCCCGTTCGGGGAAACATTCAGTACTTC

V gene: TRBV9
D gene: -
J gene: TRBJ1-3
clone size: -
CDR3 protein: CASSVSFGSGNTIYF
CDR3 DNA: TGTGCCAGCAGCGTCTCATTTGGCTCTGGAAACACCATATATTTT

V gene: TRBV27
D gene: TRBD2
J gene: TRBJ2-2
clone size: -
CDR3 protein: CASHPAGGPITGELFF
CDR3 DNA: TGTGCCAGCCATCCAGCGGGAGGGCCGATCACCGGGGAGCTGTTTTTT